This entry lists 15 T cell receptor beta chains sequenced from one sample in a study of cytotoxic CD8 clonotypes in ibrutinib-treated CLL. TCRdb's table, derived via immunoSEQ multiplex PCR, lists solely in-frame clones and lacks some. The sample carries over 200,000 clones, 65% to 80% recorded once. The sample in question was PBMCs, obtained after 12 months of ibrutinib treatment. The receptors were sampled from a human donor with chronic lymphocytic leukemia.

This clone was observed a few times. This chain connects TRBV6-5 to TRBJ2-7; perhaps TRBD1 as D (6 bases). The ends were cut back, 5 bases at V and 1 base at J, with 9 bases in the middle. CDR1 MNHEY and CDR2 SVGAGI come from the germline V gene. The CDR3 covers 13 residues. CDR3 DNA: TGTGCCAGCAGTCCCGGACAGTCCTACGAGCAGTACTTC. It codes for CASSPGQSYEQYF.

This sequence joins TRBV6-5 and TRBJ1-4, with D perhaps TRBD1 (6 bases). V gave up 0 bases and J gave up 8 bases, with 16 bases separating them. The CDR3 totals 16 residues. CDR1 MNHEY and CDR2 SVGAGI come from the germline V gene. The CDR3 spells CASSYSKGGLSEKLFF. The CDR3 DNA sequence: TGTGCCAGCAGTTACTCGAAGGGGGGATTAAGCGAAAAACTGTTTTTT.

The CDR3 region is CASSPQGNPMETQYF. The CDR3 coding sequence is TGCGCCAGCAGCCCGCAGGGGAACCCTATGGAGACCCAGTACTTC. The chain combines TRBV4-3 with TRBJ2-5; a weak D match, TRBD1 (6 bases). Germline CDR1 LGHNA, CDR2 YSLEER. V was pared by 4 bases and J by 5 bases, with 17 bases between. The CDR3 has 15 residues.

The chain employs TRBV6-5 and TRBJ1-2; 9 bases map to TRBD1. The CDR3 length is 15 residues. V shed 5 bases, J shed 4 bases, and the junction held 8 bases outside the gene matches. Germline CDR1 is MNHEY and CDR2 is SVGAGI. The CDR3 DNA reads as TGTGCCAGCAGTGGTCCTCGGACAGGGGTCTATGGCTACACCTTC. Translating gives CASSGPRTGVYGYTF.

This clone was seen only a few times. The V gene is TRBV28, the J gene TRBJ1-5, with 8 bases that match TRBD1. CDR1 is MDHEN and CDR2 is SYDVKM in the germline V gene. Germline trimming cut 7 bases from V and 3 bases from J; bases unmatched to any gene: 5. CDR3 length: 14 amino acids. CDR3 nucleotide sequence: TGTGCCAGCACCGAGGACAGGGTCAATCAGCCCCAGCATTTT. Translating it yields CASTEDRVNQPQHF.

The chain uses TRBV27 and TRBJ1-1; D is perhaps TRBD1 (6 bases). This CDR3 spans 14 amino acids. The germline V and J ends were trimmed by 3 bases and 1 base, with 9 bases remaining between them. CDR1 MNHEY and CDR2 SMNVEV come from the germline V gene (reference sequence). CDR3: CASSFGQQNTEAFF. CDR3 bases: TGTGCCAGCAGTTTCGGACAGCAGAACACTGAAGCTTTCTTT.

The chain links TRBV30 to TRBJ2-1; D gene uncertain. In germline, CDR1 is GTSNPN, CDR2 SVGIG (reference sequence). V dropped 0 bases and J dropped 6 bases, with 15 bases sitting between them. The CDR3 sequence is 15 residues long. CDR3 in amino acids: CAWSVGNFGSNEQFF. DNA of the CDR3: TGTGCCTGGAGTGTAGGTAACTTTGGCTCCAATGAGCAGTTCTTC.

This sequence joins TRBV30 and TRBJ2-7; D remains unclear. There are 12 residues in the CDR3. Per germline, CDR1 GTSNPN and CDR2 SVGIG (reference sequence). Between the trimmed V and J ends, which lost 4 bases and 13 bases, there was a span of 20 bases. Written as DNA, the CDR3 is TGTGCCTGGAAAGCCCCCCCAGGTTCGAGCTACTTC. As protein: CAWKAPPGSSYF. The whole variable domain, remainder taken from reference TRBV30 and TRBJ2-7, is SQTIHQWPATLVQPVGSPLSLECTVEGTSNPNLYWYRQAAGRGLQLLFYSVGIGQISSEVPQNLSASRPQDRQFILSSKKLLLSDSGFYLCAWKAPPGSSYFGPGTRLTVT.

The chain recombines TRBV30 with TRBJ1-5; tentative D call: TRBD1 (5 bases). Per the germline V gene, CDR1 is GTSNPN and CDR2 is SVGIG (reference sequence). V was clipped by 0 bases and J by 2 bases, with 8 bases between them. The CDR3 covers 14 residues. CDR3 DNA: TGTGCCTGGAGTGTACTAGGGGGCAATCAGCCCCAGCATTTT. This translates into CAWSVLGGNQPQHF.

The rearrangement joins TRBV30 to TRBJ1-5; D remains unclear. The V end lost 3 bases, the J end lost 0 bases, and 12 bases lay between the germline ends. Looked up from germline, CDR1 is GTSNPN and CDR2 is SVGIG (reference sequence). CDR3 length equals 15 residues. Written as DNA, the CDR3 is TGTGCCTGGAGCGGGAAACAGACTAGCAATCAGCCCCAGCATTTT. It codes for CAWSGKQTSNQPQHF.

The chain recombines TRBV5-6 with TRBJ2-3, with D possibly being TRBD1 (5 bases). This CDR3 is 13 amino acids long. Germline V CDR1 and CDR2: SGHDT, YYEEEE. Trimming shortened V by 1 base and J by 6 bases, and 9 bases separated the two germline ends. CDR3 bases: TGTGCCAGCAGCTTGCAGGGCCCGGATACGCAGTATTTT. It codes for CASSLQGPDTQYF.

This clone has just a few counts. The V and J genes are TRBV27 and TRBJ2-3; D not resolved. Germline CDR1 is MNHEY and CDR2 is SMNVEV (reference sequence). The CDR3 is made up of 12 amino acids. Trimming shortened V by 4 bases and J by 1 base, and 3 bases separated the two germline ends. DNA of the CDR3: TGTGCCAGCAGTTGGCGCACAGATACGCAGTATTTT. Its protein is CASSWRTDTQYF.

This clone was picked up many times. In DNA, the CDR3 is TGTGCCAGCAGCCGGAACACCGGGGAGCTGTTTTTT. Translated: CASSRNTGELFF. The V and J genes are TRBV6-5 and TRBJ2-2, with D unresolved. V was cut by 6 bases and J by 1 base, with 3 bases left in between. The CDR3 totals 12 residues. CDR1 and CDR2 (germline): MNHEY, SVGAGI.

V and J are TRBV6-1 and TRBJ1-6; D gene uncertain. Germline-derived CDR1 and CDR2 are MNHNS and SASEGT. V lost 6 bases and J 9 bases, leaving 12 bases between the germline ends. The CDR3 spans 13 residues. The CDR3, as DNA: TGTGCCAGCAGGGAAACGCTTTTTTCACCCCTCCACTTT. It is translated as CASRETLFSPLHF.

The chain couples TRBV6-5 to TRBJ2-3, with D possibly TRBD1 on 5 matching bases. CDR1 and CDR2 (germline): MNHEY, SVGAGI. The V end lost 6 bases, the J end lost 4 bases, and 17 bases lay between the germline ends. The CDR3 is made up of 15 amino acids. CDR3 sequence: CASRRTGSRADTQYF. CDR3 nucleotide sequence: TGTGCCAGCAGACGCACAGGTTCCCGGGCAGATACGCAGTATTTT.